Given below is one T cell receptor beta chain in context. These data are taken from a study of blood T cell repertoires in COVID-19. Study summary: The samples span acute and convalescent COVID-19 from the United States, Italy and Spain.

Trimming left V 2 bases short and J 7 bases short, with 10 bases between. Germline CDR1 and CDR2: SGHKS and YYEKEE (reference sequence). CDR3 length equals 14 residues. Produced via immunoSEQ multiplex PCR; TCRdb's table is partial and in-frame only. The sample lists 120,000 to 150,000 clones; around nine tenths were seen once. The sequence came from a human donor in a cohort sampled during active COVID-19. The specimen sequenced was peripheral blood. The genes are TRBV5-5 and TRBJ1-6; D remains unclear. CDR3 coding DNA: TGTGCCAGCAGCTTCTCCTCTCAGAATTCACCCCTCCACTTT. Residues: CASSFSSQNSPLHF.